Listed below are T cell receptor beta chains from one sample, sequenced in a study of T cells in Graves' hyperthyroidism and ophthalmopathy. TCRdb re-called the multiplex PCR reads with MiXCR, one entry per CDR3 protein. The data hold about 250,000 distinct CDR3 sequences, with approximately 23% observed a single time. Sample: blood. Receptors originate from a woman in her thirties or forties with Graves' ophthalmopathy. Both conserved end residues are trimmed from each CDR3. The order of the fields is V gene, J gene, CDR3 protein.

V gene: TRBV7-8
J gene: TRBJ1-2
CDR3 protein: ASSPRLSRDRGLYGYT

V gene: TRBV15
J gene: TRBJ2-7
CDR3 protein: ATSRGLAGGGSYEQY

V gene: TRBV3-1
J gene: TRBJ1-1
CDR3 protein: ASSQEGRMAF

V gene: TRBV6-2/TRBV6-3
J gene: TRBJ1-2
CDR3 protein: ASSSDRVNGYT

V gene: TRBV24-1
J gene: TRBJ1-2
CDR3 protein: APGGGLGYT

V gene: TRBV6-1
J gene: TRBJ1-6
CDR3 protein: ASSERLSSYNSPLH

V gene: TRBV5-1
J gene: TRBJ2-7
CDR3 protein: ASSPGTGYNEQH

V gene: TRBV7-2
J gene: TRBJ2-5
CDR3 protein: ASSLGGTEQETQY

V gene: TRBV6-2/TRBV6-3
J gene: TRBJ2-2
CDR3 protein: ASRSGQPSTGELF

V gene: TRBV28
J gene: TRBJ2-7
CDR3 protein: ASSFPGLVYEQY

V gene: TRBV20-1
J gene: TRBJ2-7
CDR3 protein: SARDGASGSYEQY

V gene: TRBV5-5
J gene: TRBJ1-1
CDR3 protein: ASSQATGYTEAF

V gene: TRBV20-1
J gene: TRBJ2-1
CDR3 protein: SRDLAGSYNEQF

V gene: TRBV12-3/TRBV12-4
J gene: TRBJ1-1
CDR3 protein: ASRPPGQGYNTEAF

V gene: TRBV9
J gene: TRBJ2-2
CDR3 protein: ASSAAEGHTGELF

V gene: TRBV18
J gene: TRBJ2-7
CDR3 protein: ASSQDSGTGL

V gene: TRBV6-5
J gene: TRBJ2-7
CDR3 protein: ATRTASSYEQY

V gene: TRBV12-3/TRBV12-4
J gene: TRBJ1-5
CDR3 protein: ASRAGTGGREPQH

V gene: TRBV19
J gene: TRBJ1-1
CDR3 protein: ASTADREGSEAF

V gene: TRBV7-9
J gene: TRBJ2-2
CDR3 protein: ASSLSRGGELF

V gene: TRBV19
J gene: TRBJ1-2
CDR3 protein: ASSINRDHFALYGYT

V gene: TRBV20-1
J gene: TRBJ1-2
CDR3 protein: SALQTEVSNYGYT

V gene: TRBV9
J gene: TRBJ2-5
CDR3 protein: ASSVGGIQETQY

V gene: TRBV3-1
J gene: TRBJ2-4
CDR3 protein: ASSQVSEGDIQY

V gene: TRBV28
J gene: TRBJ1-1
CDR3 protein: ASTDGDGSEAF

V gene: TRBV6-1
J gene: TRBJ2-7
CDR3 protein: ASRRAPFSTGAEQY

V gene: TRBV7-9
J gene: TRBJ1-1
CDR3 protein: ASSLVNTEAF

V gene: TRBV19
J gene: TRBJ2-5
CDR3 protein: ASSSTGLAGPSGETQY

V gene: TRBV6-2/TRBV6-3
J gene: TRBJ2-3
CDR3 protein: ASLSGAPTDTQY

V gene: TRBV3-1
J gene: TRBJ2-6
CDR3 protein: ASSHAKYSVANVLT

V gene: TRBV6-2/TRBV6-3
J gene: TRBJ2-5
CDR3 protein: ASSLLAGGKETQY

V gene: TRBV11-2
J gene: TRBJ2-2
CDR3 protein: ASSQGPNTGELF

V gene: TRBV20-1
J gene: TRBJ2-7
CDR3 protein: SAGVGGEEY

V gene: TRBV20-1
J gene: TRBJ2-7
CDR3 protein: SASLQDSLGEQY

V gene: TRBV4-2
J gene: TRBJ2-2
CDR3 protein: ASSQDRLAGTGNPGELF

V gene: TRBV11-1
J gene: TRBJ2-7
CDR3 protein: ASSLGGTGGLSYEQY

V gene: TRBV28
J gene: TRBJ1-5
CDR3 protein: ASSSPGTDSNQPQH

V gene: TRBV30
J gene: TRBJ2-7
CDR3 protein: AWKLSSTSYEQY

V gene: TRBV6-5
J gene: TRBJ1-1
CDR3 protein: ASSYRTGAEAF

V gene: TRBV2
J gene: TRBJ1-3
CDR3 protein: ASRAMDGRSGNTIY

V gene: TRBV6-5
J gene: TRBJ2-5
CDR3 protein: ATLRAEGGGDRSETQY

V gene: TRBV28
J gene: TRBJ2-1
CDR3 protein: ASSLGQGSYNEQF

V gene: TRBV27
J gene: TRBJ2-5
CDR3 protein: ASSFLGVAPETQY

V gene: TRBV7-8
J gene: TRBJ2-7
CDR3 protein: ASSPEWGYEQY

V gene: TRBV28
J gene: TRBJ1-6
CDR3 protein: ASSLVNSPLH

V gene: TRBV27
J gene: TRBJ1-5
CDR3 protein: AISRDNNQPQH

V gene: TRBV6-1
J gene: TRBJ1-1
CDR3 protein: ASSDQWAEAF

V gene: TRBV20-1
J gene: TRBJ2-5
CDR3 protein: SASPAGETQY

V gene: TRBV5-1
J gene: TRBJ2-7
CDR3 protein: ASSPQPGQGTGEQY

V gene: TRBV6-1
J gene: TRBJ1-5
CDR3 protein: ASNPQGGSWQPQH

V gene: TRBV28
J gene: TRBJ2-3
CDR3 protein: ASSPLQGAQEMDTQY

V gene: TRBV7-2
J gene: TRBJ2-5
CDR3 protein: ASSFSSGYQETQY

V gene: TRBV6-5
J gene: TRBJ2-7
CDR3 protein: ASRTSGQGIYEQY

V gene: TRBV5-1
J gene: TRBJ2-5
CDR3 protein: ASSISFTGGETQY

V gene: TRBV30
J gene: TRBJ2-7
CDR3 protein: AWSVRGDYTYEQY

V gene: TRBV5-1
J gene: TRBJ2-7
CDR3 protein: ASSGQGGSSYEQY

V gene: TRBV6-4
J gene: TRBJ1-3
CDR3 protein: ASSDGQGLGNTIY

V gene: TRBV6-5
J gene: TRBJ2-7
CDR3 protein: ASSPSAAYEQY

V gene: TRBV5-1
J gene: TRBJ1-2
CDR3 protein: ASSDNRDGYT

V gene: TRBV6-2/TRBV6-3
J gene: TRBJ2-7
CDR3 protein: ASSYVRGTGGEQY